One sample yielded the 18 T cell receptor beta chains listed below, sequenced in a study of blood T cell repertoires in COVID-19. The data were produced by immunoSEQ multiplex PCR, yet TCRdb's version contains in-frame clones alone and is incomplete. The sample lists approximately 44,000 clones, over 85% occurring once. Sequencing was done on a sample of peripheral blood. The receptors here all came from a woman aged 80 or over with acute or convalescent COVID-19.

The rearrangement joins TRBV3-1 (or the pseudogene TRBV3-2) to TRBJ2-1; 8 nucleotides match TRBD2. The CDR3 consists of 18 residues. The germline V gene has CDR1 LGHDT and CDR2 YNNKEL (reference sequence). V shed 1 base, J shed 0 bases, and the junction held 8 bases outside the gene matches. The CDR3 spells CASSQGVRSGSSYNEQFF. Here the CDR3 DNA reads TGTGCCAGCAGCCAAGGGGTCCGAAGCGGGAGCTCCTACAATGAGCAGTTCTTC.

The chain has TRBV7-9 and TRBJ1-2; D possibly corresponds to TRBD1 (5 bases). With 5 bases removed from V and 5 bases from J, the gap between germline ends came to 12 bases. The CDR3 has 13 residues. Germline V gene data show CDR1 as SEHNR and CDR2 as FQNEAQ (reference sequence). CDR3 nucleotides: TGTGCCAGCAGCGATACAGGAACATATGGCTACACCTTC. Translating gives CASSDTGTYGYTF.

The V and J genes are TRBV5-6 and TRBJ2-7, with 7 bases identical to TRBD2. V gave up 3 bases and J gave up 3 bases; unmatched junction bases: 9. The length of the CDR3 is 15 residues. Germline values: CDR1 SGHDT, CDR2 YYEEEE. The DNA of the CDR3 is TGTGCCAGCAGCTCTCGAGGACTAGGAAACTACGAGCAGTACTTC. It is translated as CASSSRGLGNYEQYF.

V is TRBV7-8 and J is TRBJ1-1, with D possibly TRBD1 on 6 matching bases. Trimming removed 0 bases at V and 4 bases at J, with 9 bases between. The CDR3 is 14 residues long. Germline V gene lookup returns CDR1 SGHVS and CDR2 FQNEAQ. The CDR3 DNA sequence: TGTGCCAGCAGCTTAGCGCAGGGGCTCACTGAAGCTTTCTTT. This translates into CASSLAQGLTEAFF. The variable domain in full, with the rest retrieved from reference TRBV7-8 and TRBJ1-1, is GAGVSQSPRYKVAKRGQDVALRCDPISGHVSLFWYQQALGQGPEFLTYFQNEAQLDKSGLPSDRFFAERPEGSVSTLKIQRTQQEDSAVYLCASSLAQGLTEAFFGQGTRLTVV.

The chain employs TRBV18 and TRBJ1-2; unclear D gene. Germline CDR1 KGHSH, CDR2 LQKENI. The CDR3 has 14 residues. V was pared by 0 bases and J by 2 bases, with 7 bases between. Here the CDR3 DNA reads TGTGCCAGCTCACCACCCGCAGGAAACTATGGCTACACCTTC. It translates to CASSPPAGNYGYTF. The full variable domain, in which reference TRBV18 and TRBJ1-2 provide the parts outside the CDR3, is NAGVMQNPRHLVRRRGQEARLRCSPMKGHSHVYWYRQLPEEGLKFMVYLQKENIIDESGMPKERFSAEFPKEGPSILRIQQVVRGDSAAYFCASSPPAGNYGYTFGSGTRLTVV.

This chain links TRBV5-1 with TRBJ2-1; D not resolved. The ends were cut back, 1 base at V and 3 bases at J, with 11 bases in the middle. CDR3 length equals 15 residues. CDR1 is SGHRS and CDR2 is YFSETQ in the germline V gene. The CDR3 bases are TGCGCCAGCAGCTTGTTATTTCCCGGCTACAATGAGCAGTTCTTC. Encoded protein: CASSLLFPGYNEQFF.

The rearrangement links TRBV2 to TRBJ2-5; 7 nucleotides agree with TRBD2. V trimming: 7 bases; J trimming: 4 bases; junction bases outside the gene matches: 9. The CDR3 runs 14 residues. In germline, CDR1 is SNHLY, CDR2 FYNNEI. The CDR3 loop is CASNSAGLVETQYF. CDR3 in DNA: TGTGCCAGCAACTCAGCGGGGCTCGTAGAGACCCAGTACTTC.

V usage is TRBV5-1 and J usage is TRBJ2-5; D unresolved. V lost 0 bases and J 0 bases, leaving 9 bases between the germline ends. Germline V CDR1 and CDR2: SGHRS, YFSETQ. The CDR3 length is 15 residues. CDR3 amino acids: CASSLVSRHQETQYF. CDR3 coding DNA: TGCGCCAGCAGCTTGGTATCCAGGCACCAAGAGACCCAGTACTTC. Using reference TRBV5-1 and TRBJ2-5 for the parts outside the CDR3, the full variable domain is KAGVTQTPRYLIKTRGQQVTLSCSPISGHRSVSWYQQTPGQGLQFLFEYFSETQRNKGNFPGRFSGRQFSNSRSEMNVSTLELGDSALYLCASSLVSRHQETQYFGPGTRLLVL.

CDR3 amino acids: CASSLEGQGGYNEQFF. The CDR3 DNA reads as TGTGCCAGCAGCTTAGAGGGACAGGGTGGGTACAATGAGCAGTTCTTC. The chain recombines TRBV7-9 with TRBJ2-1, with TRBD1 matching over 9 bases. This CDR3 is built from 16 residues. Germline CDR1 is SEHNR and CDR2 is FQNEAQ (reference sequence). The trim removed 1 base at V and 4 bases at J, leaving 5 bases unmatched.

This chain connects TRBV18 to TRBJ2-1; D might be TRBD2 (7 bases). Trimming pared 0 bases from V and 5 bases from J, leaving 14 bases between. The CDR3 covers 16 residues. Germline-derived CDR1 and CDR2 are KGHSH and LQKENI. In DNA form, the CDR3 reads TGTGCCAGCTCACCACCGAACGGGGGGCGAAACAATGAGCAGTTCTTC. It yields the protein CASSPPNGGRNNEQFF.

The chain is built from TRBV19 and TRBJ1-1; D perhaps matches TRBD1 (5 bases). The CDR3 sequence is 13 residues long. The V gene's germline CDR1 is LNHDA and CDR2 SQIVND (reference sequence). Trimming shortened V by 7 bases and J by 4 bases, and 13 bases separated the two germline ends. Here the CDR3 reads CASISNGGTEAFF. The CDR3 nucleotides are TGTGCCAGTATCTCCAACGGGGGCACTGAAGCTTTCTTT.

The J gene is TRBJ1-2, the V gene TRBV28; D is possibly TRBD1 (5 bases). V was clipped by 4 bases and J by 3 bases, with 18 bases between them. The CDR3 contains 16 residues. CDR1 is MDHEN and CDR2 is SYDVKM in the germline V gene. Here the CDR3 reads CASSSPDTIRDYGYTF. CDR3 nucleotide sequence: TGTGCCAGCAGTTCCCCGGACACGATAAGGGACTATGGCTACACCTTC.

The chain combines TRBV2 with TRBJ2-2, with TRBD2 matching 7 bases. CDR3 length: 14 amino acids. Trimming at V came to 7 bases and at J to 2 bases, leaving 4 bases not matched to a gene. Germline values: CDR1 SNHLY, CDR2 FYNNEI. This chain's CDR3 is CASKPGGNTGELFF. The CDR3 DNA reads TGTGCCAGCAAGCCGGGGGGAAACACCGGGGAGCTGTTTTTT. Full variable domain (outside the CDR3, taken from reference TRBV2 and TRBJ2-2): EPEVTQTPSHQVTQMGQEVILRCVPISNHLYFYWYRQILGQKVEFLVSFYNNEISEKSEIFDDQFSVERPDGSNFTLKIRSTKLEDSAMYFCASKPGGNTGELFFGEGSRLTVL.

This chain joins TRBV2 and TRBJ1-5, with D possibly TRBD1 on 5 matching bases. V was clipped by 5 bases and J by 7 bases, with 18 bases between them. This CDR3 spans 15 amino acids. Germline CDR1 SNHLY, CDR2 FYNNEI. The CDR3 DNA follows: TGTGCCAGCAGTTTAGGTCTAGCCGGGGGACAGCCCCAGCATTTT. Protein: CASSLGLAGGQPQHF.

CDR3 amino acids: CASSVLTSGGSYNEQFF. The DNA of the CDR3 is TGTGCCAGTAGTGTATTGACTAGCGGGGGTTCCTACAATGAGCAGTTCTTC. The chain recombines TRBV19 with TRBJ2-1; 12 nucleotides align to TRBD2. The germline V gene encodes CDR1 LNHDA and CDR2 SQIVND (reference sequence). The CDR3 runs to 17 residues. V lost 5 bases to trimming and J lost 1 base; unmatched junction nucleotides: 6. Complete variable domain (other parts from reference TRBV19 and TRBJ2-1): DGGITQSPKYLFRKEGQNVTLSCEQNLNHDAMYWYRQDPGQGLRLIYYSQIVNDFQKGDIAEGYSVSREKKESFPLTVTSAQKNPTAFYLCASSVLTSGGSYNEQFFGPGTRLTVL.

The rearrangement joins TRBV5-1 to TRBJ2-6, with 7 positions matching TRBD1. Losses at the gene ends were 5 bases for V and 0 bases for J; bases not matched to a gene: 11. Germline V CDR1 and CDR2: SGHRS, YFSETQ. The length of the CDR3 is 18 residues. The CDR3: CASRVRTGTFSGANVLTF. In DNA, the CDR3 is TGCGCCAGCAGGGTCAGGACAGGTACCTTCTCTGGGGCCAACGTCCTGACTTTC.

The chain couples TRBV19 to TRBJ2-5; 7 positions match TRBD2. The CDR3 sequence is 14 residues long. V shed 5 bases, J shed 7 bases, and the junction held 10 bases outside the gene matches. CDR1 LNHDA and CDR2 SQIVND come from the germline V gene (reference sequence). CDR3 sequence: CASSPGLVGVTQYF. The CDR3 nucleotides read TGTGCCAGTAGTCCCGGACTAGTAGGGGTGACCCAGTACTTC.

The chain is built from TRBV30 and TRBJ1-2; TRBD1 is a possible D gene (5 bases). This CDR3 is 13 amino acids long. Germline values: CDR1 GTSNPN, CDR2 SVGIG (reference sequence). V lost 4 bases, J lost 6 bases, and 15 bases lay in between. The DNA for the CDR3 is TGTGCCTGGAACCCCGGGACTCAGGATGGCTACACCTTC. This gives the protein CAWNPGTQDGYTF. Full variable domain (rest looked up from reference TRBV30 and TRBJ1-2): SQTIHQWPATLVQPVGSPLSLECTVEGTSNPNLYWYRQAAGRGLQLLFYSVGIGQISSEVPQNLSASRPQDRQFILSSKKLLLSDSGFYLCAWNPGTQDGYTFGSGTRLTVV.